This note documents a single T cell receptor beta chain sequence. Its binding antigen is unknown. No clone much larger than this one lies a single base away; base qualities are absent. The immunoSEQ Assay, a bias-controlled multiplex PCR, was used to amplify TCRbeta CDR3 regions from genomic DNA. In the source study's methods: Within the assay, amplification of reference gene primers was used to estimate how many nucleated cells each sample contained. Sequence reads were collapsed and filtered to measure the absolute abundance of every unique TCRbeta CDR3 rearrangement. For each sample, productive Simpson clonality was calculated as the square root of Simpson's diversity index over productive rearrangements. TCRdb carries this immuneACCESS record with in-frame sequences only. Its versions omit some clonotypes, under half of them owing to an unresolved V gene in the studies checked, with the rest unexplained. The V and J calls and clone size were taken over from that table, and D and trimming were inferred from the DNA. Present in this sample are around 63,000 clones, approximately 86% of which were seen just once. Around 3.5% of the sample is held by the ten biggest clonotypes.

Each collaborating institution followed its own protocols to collect whole blood in K2EDTA tubes. For TCRbeta analysis, collaborators shipped samples in one of three forms: frozen whole blood, isolated PBMCs, or DNA extracted from either of those sample types. The CDR3, from cysteine to phenylalanine, totals 16 residues. Of the read, only the CDR3 DNA is kept; its 48 bases are in frame from base 1. This entry is derived from a study of blood T cell repertoires in COVID-19 (dated by TCRdb to between 2020 and 2021). Regarding the research as a whole: Samples covering the acute and convalescent phases of COVID-19 were provided by collaborators in the United States, Italy and Spain. The material from the prospective study consisted of cDNA or gDNA derived from T cells, B-cell-depleted T cells, or PBMCs. Deeply sampled blood TCRbeta repertoires from subjects exposed to, actively infected with, or recovered from COVID-19 were included in the dataset. The repertoires were made available in a free public database intended to serve as a resource for research on the immune response to SARS-CoV-2. Samples were obtained from the ongoing ImmuneRACE study (first 160 participants) and from about 1,300 subjects provided by 6 global collaborators. A de-identified subject ID, COVID-19 status, age in years and sex were almost always included in the sample metadata. Where HLA class I and class II types were available, the types were taken from metadata supplied by the sample provider, not from assay-based typing.

Study-wide conclusions, independent of this receptor: Clinical and demographic metadata were provided uncurated, with the amount varying by source and participant.

This TCR came from a man between 50 and 59 years old with active COVID-19. The sample consisted of peripheral blood. The receptor chain draws on TRBV21-1 and TRBJ1-5. TRBV21-1 is recorded as a pseudogene. CDR3 region: CASSSPGDTSNQPQHF. The sequenced DNA: TGTGCCAGCAGCTCGCCGGGAGACACAAGCAATCAGCCCCAGCATTTT.